The 17 T cell receptor beta chains below come from one sample, sequenced in a study of cytomegalovirus exposure and HLA in healthy donors. In the PCR, 60 Vbeta and 13 Jbeta primers were used. The data were produced by immunoSEQ multiplex PCR, yet TCRdb's version contains in-frame clones alone and is incomplete. The repertoire holds roughly 200,000 clones, with roughly 78% as singletons. The sample taken for sequencing was PBMCs. Receptors were obtained from a woman aged 40 to 50 in good health and CMV-seronegative.

For this clone: The sample has other DNA sequences that encode this CDR3 too. The chain combines TRBV10-3 with TRBJ1-3; D is undetermined. In germline, CDR1 is ENHRY, CDR2 SYGVKD. The V end lost 4 bases, the J end lost 4 bases, and 11 bases lay between the germline ends. The length of the CDR3 is 14 residues. In DNA, the CDR3 is TGTGCCATCAGTGTCGGGGTGGAGGGAAACACCATATATTTT. Protein product: CAISVGVEGNTIYF.

The chain joins TRBV27 to TRBJ2-7, with D tentatively TRBD1 (5 bases). Trimming shortened V by 4 bases and J by 1 base, and 17 bases separated the two germline ends. This CDR3 has 16 residues. The germline V gene has CDR1 MNHEY and CDR2 SMNVEV (reference sequence). CDR3 bases: TGTGCCAGCAGTTCATTAGGCAGGGTCGAGTCCTACGAGCAGTACTTC. It translates to CASSSLGRVESYEQYF.

This clone was counted between two and nine times. The CDR3 coding sequence is TGTGCCAGCAGCAAAGACACTGACGCCGGGGAGCTGTTTTTT. The encoded protein is CASSKDTDAGELFF. The chain employs TRBV7-3 and TRBJ2-2; no definite D call. The germline V gene has CDR1 SGHTA and CDR2 FQGTGA. The CDR3 is made up of 14 amino acids. Trimming removed 5 bases from V and 6 bases from J, with 13 bases in between.

This chain connects TRBV29-1 to TRBJ1-5, with 7 positions matching TRBD1. Germline lookup yields CDR1 SQVTM and CDR2 ANQGSEA. The junction had 10 bases not matched to a gene; V was cut back by 6 bases and J by 11 bases. The CDR3 spans 12 residues. The CDR3 DNA is TGCAGCGTAGGACAGGCACAGACATCCCAGCATTTT. It is translated as CSVGQAQTSQHF.

The chain combines TRBV18 with TRBJ2-5; maybe TRBD2 (6 bases). CDR3 length: 14 amino acids. Germline assignment: CDR1 KGHSH and CDR2 LQKENI. V lost 6 bases and J lost 2, with 13 bases in between. The CDR3 spells CASSRGVMQETQYF. The CDR3 DNA reads as TGTGCCAGCTCCCGCGGGGTGATGCAAGAGACCCAGTACTTC.

This rearrangement joins TRBV27 to TRBJ1-4, with TRBD1 as a possible D gene (5 bases). Deletions cut 3 bases from V and 6 bases from J, with 11 bases between. This CDR3 contains 14 residues. Germline assignment: CDR1 MNHEY and CDR2 SMNVEV (reference sequence). This CDR3 reads CASSFQGIDEKLFF. The CDR3, as DNA: TGTGCCAGCAGTTTTCAGGGAATTGATGAAAAACTGTTTTTT. The full variable domain, rest sourced from reference TRBV27 and TRBJ1-4, is EAQVTQNPRYLITVTGKKLTVTCSQNMNHEYMSWYRQDPGLGLRQIYYSMNVEVTDKGDVPEGYKVSRKEKRNFPLILESPSPNQTSLYFCASSFQGIDEKLFFGSGTQLSVL.

This clone was seen more than once but under ten times. The CDR3 sequence is CASSQGLVGELFF. In nucleotides, the CDR3 is TGCGCCAGCAGCCAAGGACTAGTGGGGGAGCTGTTTTTT. This chain connects TRBV4-1 to TRBJ2-2; a possible D gene is TRBD2 (6 bases). The CDR3 length is 13 residues. Trimming took 1 base from V and 8 from J, leaving 8 bases between them. Germline CDR1 MGHRA, CDR2 YSYEKL.

This clone has more than one count but fewer than ten. This chain joins TRBV7-9 and TRBJ1-1; TRBD1 aligns across 8 bases. V shed 4 bases and J 1 base; nucleotides not matched to a gene: 5. Germline values: CDR1 SEHNR, CDR2 FQNEAQ (reference sequence). The CDR3 length is 15 residues. This CDR3 reads CASSWAGGQNTEAFF. Written as DNA, the CDR3 is TGTGCCAGCAGCTGGGCAGGGGGCCAGAACACTGAAGCTTTCTTT.

The rearrangement uses TRBV29-1 and TRBJ2-5; 7 nucleotides match TRBD1. With 4 bases clipped from V and 1 base from J, the junction kept 3 bases outside the gene matches. The CDR3 runs to 13 residues. CDR1 is SQVTM, CDR2 ANQGSEA, per germline. In nucleotides, the CDR3 is TGCAGCGTTGGGGACAGATTCCAAGAGACCCAGTACTTC. It yields the protein CSVGDRFQETQYF.

V gene TRBV4-3 combines with J gene TRBJ1-4, with D possibly TRBD1 on 5 matching bases. Trimming shortened V by 1 base and J by 0 bases, and 9 bases separated the two germline ends. The CDR3 consists of 16 residues. Germline-derived CDR1 and CDR2 are LGHNA and YSLEER. CDR3 nucleotide sequence: TGCGCCAGCAGCCAAGGGGGGGTTTCAACTAATGAAAAACTGTTTTTT. Amino acids: CASSQGGVSTNEKLFF.

The gene calls are TRBV7-9 and TRBJ2-7, with TRBD2 matching over 12 bases. CDR3 length: 14 residues. V was pared by 5 bases and J by 5 bases, with 4 bases of the junction left unmatched. Germline lookup yields CDR1 SEHNR and CDR2 FQNEAQ (reference sequence). The CDR3 DNA reads TGTGCCAGCAGCCCGACTAGCGGGAGCGACGAGCAGTACTTC. Translated: CASSPTSGSDEQYF.

CDR3 region: CASSRRGRAGNQPQHF. Here the CDR3 DNA reads TGTGCCAGCAGTCGCAGGGGAAGGGCGGGCAATCAGCCCCAGCATTTT. The rearrangement uses TRBV28 and TRBJ1-5, with D tentatively TRBD1 (6 bases). The V end was cut by 5 bases, the J end by 2 bases, with 16 bases between. Germline V gives CDR1 MDHEN, CDR2 SYDVKM. This CDR3 contains 16 residues.

The chain is built from TRBV27 and TRBJ2-7; no clear D gene. CDR3 length equals 13 residues. CDR1 and CDR2 from the germline V gene are MNHEY and SMNVEV (reference sequence). V was pared by 5 bases and J by 0 bases, with 8 bases between. The CDR3 DNA reads TGTGCCAGCAGTGGCAGGAACTCCTACGAGCAGTACTTC. The encoded protein is CASSGRNSYEQYF.

In this sample, this clone turned up a few times. The V gene is TRBV4-3, the J gene TRBJ1-2; no definite D call. V was pared by 0 bases and J by 7 bases, with 15 bases between. CDR3 length equals 15 residues. Germline-derived CDR1 and CDR2 are LGHNA and YSLEER. The CDR3 is CASSQEPTGRGGYTF. For the CDR3, the DNA is TGCGCCAGCAGCCAAGAACCTACGGGGAGAGGTGGCTACACCTTC.

The J gene is TRBJ1-5, the V gene TRBV9, with 8 positions matching TRBD1. This CDR3 comprises 14 residues. Per germline, CDR1 SGDLS and CDR2 YYNGEE. Trimming at V came to 4 bases and at J to 5 bases, leaving 5 bases not matched to a gene. The CDR3 here is CASSTTGDYQPQHF. For the CDR3, the DNA is TGTGCCAGCAGCACGACAGGGGACTATCAGCCCCAGCATTTT.

This clone was seen just once. V gene TRBV13 combines with J gene TRBJ2-5, with 12 bases matching TRBD2. V shed 4 bases and J 1 base; nucleotides not matched to a gene: 4. The germline V gene encodes CDR1 PRHDT and CDR2 FYEKMQ (reference sequence). CDR3 length: 16 amino acids. In DNA, the CDR3 is TGTGCCAGCAGCTCGCGGACTAGCGGGATCCAAGAGACCCAGTACTTC. Translation: CASSSRTSGIQETQYF.

V is TRBV27 and J is TRBJ2-7; TRBD2 agrees at 7 bases. In germline, CDR1 is MNHEY, CDR2 SMNVEV (reference sequence). The CDR3 runs to 13 residues. The J segment lost 2 bases and the V segment lost 5 bases, leaving 3 bases of the junction unmatched. The CDR3 here is CASSSSGTYEQYF. CDR3 DNA sequence: TGTGCCAGCAGTAGCAGCGGGACCTACGAGCAGTACTTC.